These 4 T cell receptor beta chains share one sample of origin, sequenced in a study of regulatory T cells in long-lasting Graves disease. Time point indicated: newly diagnosed GD, antithyroid drugs for less than 3 months. Preparation of the TCR library used RNA extracted from PBMCs. TCR beta libraries were built with iRepertoire HTBI primers and Arm-PCR of CDR3 regions. MiXCR was run by TCRdb on the multiplex PCR reads, yielding one entry per CDR3 protein. The sample shows hundreds of thousands of distinct CDR3 sequences, roughly 13% of them seen only once. These same data were also listed under a study on T cells in Graves' hyperthyroidism and ophthalmopathy.

This specimen was peripheral blood mononuclear cells (PBMCs), taken at new diagnosis, from a patient treated with antithyroid drugs. These receptors all come from a man younger than 40 with Graves disease.

This clonotype was counted a few times. The genes are TRBV20-1 and TRBJ1-1, with D unresolved. The germline CDR1 and CDR2 sequences are DFQATT and SNEGSKA (reference sequence). V was cut by 0 bases and J by 4 bases, with 12 bases left in between. This CDR3 is 14 amino acids long. The CDR3 region is CSARDSDRGTEAFF. As DNA, the CDR3 is TGCAGTGCTAGAGATTCGGATCGGGGCACTGAAGCTTTCTTT.

This clonotype came up a few times. The V and J genes are TRBV20-1 and TRBJ2-1; 9 positions match TRBD2. J lost 9 bases, V lost 5 bases, and 8 bases had no gene match. The CDR3 consists of 13 residues. Germline V gives CDR1 DFQATT, CDR2 SNEGSKA (reference sequence). The CDR3 sequence is CSAGGRASTEQFF. CDR3 DNA sequence: TGCAGTGCTGGCGGGAGGGCTTCGACTGAGCAGTTCTTC.

This clonotype was seen repeatedly, ten times or more. The rearrangement links TRBV6-9 to TRBJ2-7; the D is unclear. CDR1 and CDR2 (germline): MNHGY, SVAAGI. V lost 4 bases and J 0 bases, leaving 10 bases between the germline ends. The CDR3 has 14 residues. CDR3 in DNA: TGTGCCAGCAGTTCGGGTCCGCACTCCTACGAGCAGTACTTC. As protein: CASSSGPHSYEQYF.

This clonotype has ten or more counts. The chain employs TRBV6-9 and TRBJ2-3; the D gene is possibly TRBD2 (5 bases). Germline values: CDR1 MNHGY, CDR2 SVAAGI. Between the trimmed V and J ends, which lost 2 bases and 2 bases, there was a span of 11 bases. This CDR3 comprises 15 residues. CDR3 nucleotides: TGTGCCAGCAGTTATACGGGATTAAACACAGATACGCAGTATTTT. Its protein is CASSYTGLNTDTQYF.